A single sample gave rise to the 12 T cell receptor beta chains below, sequenced in a study of early stage breast cancer tumors. Profiled with immunoSEQ multiplex PCR; TCRdb holds only in-frame clones, not every one. There are about 24,000 clones in the sample; approximately 67% occur only once, and about 9.9% lies in the top ten. The sequencing sample was made of breast tumor tissue. The source is a person in their sixties with breast cancer.

The chain combines TRBV5-6 with TRBJ2-1; D is ambiguous. The germline V gene has CDR1 SGHDT and CDR2 YYEEEE. The CDR3 runs to 13 residues. Trimming took off 0 bases at V and 2 bases at J, with 3 bases between the two ends. CDR3 in DNA: TGTGCCAGCAGCTTGGTAACCTACAATGAGCAGTTCTTC. This translates into CASSLVTYNEQFF.

The chain combines TRBV7-6 with TRBJ1-1; no clear D. V shed 2 bases and J shed 1 base, with 8 bases lying between them. In germline, CDR1 is SGHVS, CDR2 FNYEAQ. This CDR3 spans 14 amino acids. The CDR3 spells CASSLTAGNTEAFF. The DNA of the CDR3 is TGTGCCAGCAGCTTAACGGCAGGGAACACTGAAGCTTTCTTT.

The chain carries TRBV5-1 and TRBJ2-7, with unresolved D. The length of the CDR3 is 14 residues. V shed 1 base and J shed 3 bases, with 11 bases lying between them. CDR1 is SGHRS, CDR2 YFSETQ, per germline. This chain's CDR3 is CASSLYSQIYEQYF. CDR3 in DNA: TGCGCCAGCAGCTTGTACAGTCAGATCTACGAGCAGTACTTC.

This clone has a single count. This chain connects TRBV7-7 to TRBJ2-2; TRBD1 agrees at 8 bases. The germline V gene has CDR1 SSHAT and CDR2 FNYEAQ (reference sequence). This CDR3 comprises 18 residues. V trimming: 5 bases; J trimming: 2 bases; junction bases outside the gene matches: 13. CDR3: CASSLRPGGYPNTGELFF. Written as DNA, the CDR3 is TGTGCCAGCAGCCTCCGCCCAGGGGGCTACCCAAACACCGGGGAGCTGTTTTTT.

The chain combines TRBV11-3 with TRBJ2-7, with D uncertain. The V end was cut by 5 bases, the J end by 3 bases, with 11 bases between. Germline loops: CDR1 SGHNT, CDR2 YENEEA. This CDR3 comprises 13 residues. For the CDR3, the DNA is TGTGCCAGCAGCCCCGGTCAGGACTACGAGCAGTACTTC. Its protein is CASSPGQDYEQYF.

This clone was seen a handful of times. The V and J genes are TRBV4-3 and TRBJ1-1, with TRBD1 identical over 7 bases. Germline assignment: CDR1 LGHNA and CDR2 YSLEER. V lost 4 bases to trimming and J lost 1 base; unmatched junction nucleotides: 6. CDR3 size: 15 residues. Here the CDR3 reads CASSPTGDGNTEAFF. The CDR3 DNA is TGCGCCAGCAGCCCTACAGGGGACGGGAACACTGAAGCTTTCTTT.

The chain joins TRBV19 to TRBJ1-4; TRBD1 is a possible D gene (6 bases). Germline V gene data show CDR1 as LNHDA and CDR2 as SQIVND (reference sequence). The CDR3 is 13 residues long. Trimming took off 8 bases at V and 7 bases at J, with 14 bases between the two ends. The CDR3 region is CASATGRGEKLFF. The CDR3 DNA reads as TGTGCCAGTGCAACAGGGAGAGGTGAAAAACTGTTTTTT. Complete variable domain (other parts from reference TRBV19 and TRBJ1-4): DGGITQSPKYLFRKEGQNVTLSCEQNLNHDAMYWYRQDPGQGLRLIYYSQIVNDFQKGDIAEGYSVSREKKESFPLTVTSAQKNPTAFYLCASATGRGEKLFFGSGTQLSVL.

J is TRBJ1-4 and V is TRBV7-9; 12 bases match TRBD1. CDR1 is SEHNR and CDR2 is FQNEAQ in the germline V gene (reference sequence). The CDR3 is 14 residues long. Germline trimming cut 4 bases from V and 6 bases from J; bases unmatched to any gene: 0. The CDR3 reads CASSWDRGHEKLFF. CDR3 DNA: TGTGCCAGCAGCTGGGACAGGGGGCATGAAAAACTGTTTTTT. Variable domain in full (rest from reference TRBV7-9 and TRBJ1-4): DTGVSQNPRHKITKRGQNVTFRCDPISEHNRLYWYRQTLGQGPEFLTYFQNEAQLEKSRLLSDRFSAERPKGSFSTLEIQRTEQGDSAMYLCASSWDRGHEKLFFGSGTQLSVL.

This sequence joins TRBV7-6 and TRBJ1-1, with D uncertain. The length of the CDR3 is 13 residues. V lost 5 bases and J lost 1, with 8 bases in between. The germline gives CDR1 SGHVS, CDR2 FNYEAQ. The CDR3 region has the DNA TGTGCCAGCAGCCGGGAACAGAACACTGAAGCTTTCTTT. It yields the protein CASSREQNTEAFF.

The V gene is TRBV2, the J gene TRBJ2-7; no clear D gene. V lost 8 bases to trimming and J lost 3 bases, with 5 bases between them. The CDR3 spans 10 residues. CDR1 SNHLY and CDR2 FYNNEI come from the germline V gene. CDR3 region: CASQIYEQYF. The CDR3 region has the DNA TGTGCCAGCCAGATCTACGAGCAGTACTTC.

The rearrangement joins TRBV11-2 to TRBJ2-3; D is unclear. The CDR3 runs to 15 residues. The germline CDR1 and CDR2 sequences are SGHAT and FQNNGV. The V end lost 3 bases, the J end lost 2 bases, and 12 bases lay between the germline ends. This CDR3 reads CASSFGSTYTDTQYF. CDR3 DNA: TGTGCCAGCAGCTTTGGATCGACTTACACAGATACGCAGTATTTT.

This clone was detected only a few times. The chain combines TRBV5-1 with TRBJ2-3; unclear D gene. This CDR3 contains 14 residues. Trimming removed 1 base from V and 4 bases from J, with 10 bases in between. In germline, CDR1 is SGHRS, CDR2 YFSETQ. DNA of the CDR3: TGCGCCAGCAGCTTGCTTGCAGGCCCAGATACGCAGTATTTT. It codes for CASSLLAGPDTQYF.